This T cell receptor (beta chain) was captured by sequencing in a study of blood T cells in healthy people across ages. Donors were healthy Caucasian individuals from Russia aged roughly 6 to 95. Study-wide results and limits: A strong correlation was seen between TCR beta diversity and naive T cell percentage. Fewer expanded clones and more diversity marked long-lived versus aged donors. Naive and antigen-experienced cells were not separated, limiting conclusive comparison.

A second about 7 to 12 cycle PCR used barcoded and J-beta primers. A single record per CDR3 protein comes from TCRdb applying MiXCR to the 5' RACE reads. Of 1.5 million to 2 million distinct CDR3 sequences listed, roughly 28% were seen once; the top ten hold less than 9.5%. This clonotype has ten or more counts. Its target is unknown. The CDR3 is 16 amino acids. V lost 7 bases to trimming and J lost 4 bases; unmatched junction nucleotides: 9. This clonotype originated in a woman in her twenties or thirties in good health. Sample: blood. This chain uses TRBV12-3 or TRBV12-4 with TRBJ2-1; 11 bases agree with TRBD2. Here the CDR3 DNA reads TGTGCCAGCACTTCCGGGACTAGCGGCATATACAATGAGCAGTTCTTC. Encoded protein: CASTSGTSGIYNEQFF.